Given below is one T cell receptor (beta chain) in context. This clone is a singleton in its sample. Which antigen it targets is not known. No base-level quality is on record; no much larger clone is a single base apart. TCRbeta CDR3 regions were amplified from genomic DNA by means of the immunoSEQ Assay, a bias-controlled multiplex PCR. Processing in the source paper ran as follows. The number of nucleated cells in each sample was estimated by amplification of reference gene primers within the assay. Sequence reads were collapsed and filtered to measure the absolute abundance of every unique TCRbeta CDR3 rearrangement. Productive Simpson clonality was computed per sample as the square root of Simpson's diversity index over productive rearrangements. In TCRdb, the immuneACCESS table is reduced to in-frame sequences with V and J assigned. These tables do not hold every clone; where another copy was compared, an unresolved V gene accounts for under half, and the others remain unexplained. V, J and clone size were drawn from that table, and D and trimming were deduced from the DNA. For this sample there are about 270,000 clones; around nine tenths appear just once. The ten largest clones represent approximately 2% of the sample.

Participants in the prospective study were aged about 18 to 95 years, lived in some 24 United States geographic areas, and enrolled through a virtual design. To assign participants to cohorts, the prospective study relied on clinical history that participants themselves reported in a screening survey and a study questionnaire. Each participant in the prospective study had whole blood, serum and a nasopharyngeal or oropharyngeal swab collected by mobile phlebotomists. Over a 2-month period, participants in the prospective study had the option of providing additional blood draws and questionnaires. Prospective study blood samples were shipped either frozen or at room temperature before DNA extraction. This record belongs to a study of blood T cell repertoires in COVID-19 (dated by TCRdb to between 2020 and 2021). About the full investigation: ImmuneRACE Cohort 3 recovered participants were defined by two consecutive negative NP/OP PCR tests, healthcare professional clearance, or symptom resolution. Samples covering the acute and convalescent phases of COVID-19 were provided by collaborators in the United States, Italy and Spain. The prospective study material was composed of cDNA or gDNA derived from T cells, B-cell-depleted T cells, or PBMCs. Deeply sampled blood TCRbeta repertoires from subjects exposed to, actively infected with, or recovered from COVID-19 were included in the dataset. The repertoires were made available in a free public database intended to serve as a resource for research on the immune response to SARS-CoV-2. The samples were drawn from the first 160 participants of the ongoing ImmuneRACE study and from 1,200 or so subjects provided by 6 global collaborators. Nearly every sample came with metadata listing a de-identified subject ID, COVID-19 status, age in years and sex. Where available, HLA class I and class II types were taken from metadata supplied by the sample provider and were not determined by assay-based typing.

Study-level results and caveats: The amount of clinical and demographic metadata varied by source and participant and was provided uncurated.

For this chain, trimming is 2 bases at the V end and 7 bases at the J end, and the number of junction bases without a gene match is 9. The germline V gene encodes CDR1 LNHDA and CDR2 SQIVND (reference sequence). From the cysteine through the phenylalanine, the CDR3 covers 16 amino acids. The sequence is cut down to CDR3 DNA, 48 bases in frame from base 1. The sequenced material came from PBMCs or T cells enriched from blood (not recorded which). The V and J segments used are TRBV19 and TRBJ2-1, with 9 central nucleotides matching TRBD1. The clonotype originates from a woman aged 55-69 years in a cohort exposed to, infected with or recovered from COVID-19 (not recorded which). The bases are TGTGCCAGTAGTATACCTACGGGACAGGGTAAAAATGAGCAGTTCTTC. It encodes CASSIPTGQGKNEQFF.